The 13 T cell receptor beta chains in this list originate from one sample, sequenced in a study of blood T cell repertoires in COVID-19. The method was immunoSEQ multiplex PCR; TCRdb's version includes in-frame clones alone and lacks a portion of them. The sample lists a few hundred thousand clones; around 91% were seen once. The specimen was PBMCs or T cells enriched from blood (not recorded which). The origin of the receptors is a man aged 25-45 years who had been exposed to COVID-19.

V usage is TRBV25-1 and J usage is TRBJ2-5; the D gene is possibly TRBD1 (5 bases). Germline assignment: CDR1 MGHDK and CDR2 SYGVNS. The CDR3 extends over 15 amino acids. Trimming stripped 1 base from V and 5 bases from J, with 14 bases between. The CDR3 coding sequence is TGTGCCAGCAGTGAATCGAGTGGGGCCGGGGAGACCCAGTACTTC. It specifies CASSESSGAGETQYF.

A remark on this clone: One junction end does not reproduce the germline sequence, and a read error may be involved. The chain carries TRBV7-9 and TRBJ2-1, with a weak D call TRBD2 (6 bases). Germline V gene lookup returns CDR1 SEHNR and CDR2 FQNEAQ (reference sequence). The CDR3 spans 15 residues. CDR3 in DNA: TGTGCCAGCAGCTTAGGCAGTGGCGGCGGGACCCGAGCGCTCTTC. Its translation: CASSLGSGGGTRALF.

The chain carries TRBV30 and TRBJ1-2, with 10 bases that match TRBD1. CDR3 size: 15 residues. V lost 5 bases and J lost 4; bases outside the gene matches: 10. Per germline, CDR1 GTSNPN and CDR2 SVGIG (reference sequence). This chain's CDR3 is CAWHRDRGVFYGYTF. The CDR3 nucleotides are TGTGCCTGGCACCGGGACAGGGGCGTATTCTATGGCTACACCTTC.

The chain couples TRBV2 to TRBJ2-1; 12 bases are shared with TRBD1. Losses at the gene ends were 5 bases for V and 6 bases for J; bases not matched to a gene: 5. Germline lookup yields CDR1 SNHLY and CDR2 FYNNEI. This CDR3 spans 15 amino acids. The CDR3 loop reads CASSLGQGARNEQFF. The CDR3 DNA reads TGTGCCAGCAGTCTGGGACAGGGGGCCCGCAATGAGCAGTTCTTC.

This sequence joins TRBV25-1 and TRBJ2-7, with a weak D call TRBD2 (6 bases). Trimming removed 3 bases at V and 0 bases at J, with 9 bases between. CDR1 and CDR2 from the germline V gene are MGHDK and SYGVNS. The CDR3 covers 14 residues. The CDR3 nucleotides read TGTGCCAGCAGTGACCGGGGGTACTCCTACGAGCAGTACTTC. This encodes CASSDRGYSYEQYF.

The chain links TRBV10-1 to TRBJ1-2; D ambiguous. Germline V lookup: CDR1 WNHNN, CDR2 SYGVQD (reference sequence). This CDR3 is built from 16 residues. The V gene lost 0 bases and the J gene lost 6 bases, with 17 bases spanning the gap. Written as DNA, the CDR3 is TGCGCCAGCAGTGAGTCGAGATCCTCATCCCCCGATGGCTACACCTTC. This gives the protein CASSESRSSSPDGYTF.

This clone was counted only a few times. The DNA of the CDR3 is TGTGCCAGCAGGGGGGGGAACACTGAAGCTTTCTTT. Translated, it gives CASRGGNTEAFF. This chain links TRBV6-5 with TRBJ1-1, with D perhaps TRBD1 (5 bases). Germline CDR1 MNHEY, CDR2 SVGAGI. V was clipped by 6 bases and J by 1 base, with 6 bases between them. This CDR3 comprises 12 residues.

This rearrangement joins TRBV15 to TRBJ2-1, with D perhaps TRBD2 (6 bases). The ends were cut back, 5 bases at V and 7 bases at J, with 15 bases in the middle. Germline loops: CDR1 LNHNV, CDR2 YYDKDF (reference sequence). CDR3 length: 14 residues. The CDR3 coding sequence is TGTGCCACCAGCGTGAGAGGGACTTATAATGAGCAGTTCTTC. This translates into CATSVRGTYNEQFF.

The chain carries TRBV18 and TRBJ2-2, with D uncertain. The V and J ends lost 3 bases and 1 base respectively, with 12 bases between them. The CDR3 has 16 amino acids. Germline CDR1 KGHSH, CDR2 LQKENI. The CDR3, as DNA: TGTGCCAGCTCACCTATACAGAACTTGAACACCGGGGAGCTGTTTTTT. Translating gives CASSPIQNLNTGELFF. The full variable domain, its missing parts supplied by reference TRBV18 and TRBJ2-2, is NAGVMQNPRHLVRRRGQEARLRCSPMKGHSHVYWYRQLPEEGLKFMVYLQKENIIDESGMPKERFSAEFPKEGPSILRIQQVVRGDSAAYFCASSPIQNLNTGELFFGEGSRLTVL.

The rearrangement links TRBV5-4 to TRBJ2-3, with unresolved D. CDR3 length equals 13 residues. Trimming pared 0 bases from V and 6 bases from J, leaving 8 bases between. CDR1 is SGHNT and CDR2 is YYREEE in the germline V gene (reference sequence). DNA of the CDR3: TGTGCCAGCAGCTTGGGCTTCGGGGATACGCAGTATTTT. It translates to CASSLGFGDTQYF.

This chain connects TRBV5-5 to TRBJ1-2; TRBD1 might be the D (6 bases). The CDR3 consists of 15 residues. Trimming took off 7 bases at V and 5 bases at J, with 21 bases between the two ends. The germline V gene has CDR1 SGHKS and CDR2 YYEKEE (reference sequence). The CDR3 protein is CASRHVQGSQYGYTF. Here the CDR3 DNA reads TGTGCCAGCCGCCACGTCCAGGGGTCACAATATGGCTACACCTTC.

This chain links TRBV10-2 with TRBJ1-1; no firm D call. There are 13 residues in the CDR3. The germline CDR1 and CDR2 sequences are WSHSY and SAAADI. The ends were cut back, 3 bases at V and 4 bases at J, with 9 bases in the middle. CDR3 sequence reads: CASSEAGSTEAFF. The CDR3 DNA sequence: TGCGCCAGCAGTGAAGCGGGCAGCACTGAAGCTTTCTTT.

J is TRBJ2-1 and V is TRBV6-2 or TRBV6-3, with 7 bases identical to TRBD2. The CDR3 totals 14 residues. Germline CDR1 is MNHEY and CDR2 is SVGEGT. Trimming cost V 0 bases and J 9 bases; bases outside gene matches: 5. CDR3 protein: CASSYSSGRAEQFF. In DNA form, the CDR3 reads TGTGCCAGCAGTTACTCATCGGGGAGGGCTGAGCAGTTCTTC.